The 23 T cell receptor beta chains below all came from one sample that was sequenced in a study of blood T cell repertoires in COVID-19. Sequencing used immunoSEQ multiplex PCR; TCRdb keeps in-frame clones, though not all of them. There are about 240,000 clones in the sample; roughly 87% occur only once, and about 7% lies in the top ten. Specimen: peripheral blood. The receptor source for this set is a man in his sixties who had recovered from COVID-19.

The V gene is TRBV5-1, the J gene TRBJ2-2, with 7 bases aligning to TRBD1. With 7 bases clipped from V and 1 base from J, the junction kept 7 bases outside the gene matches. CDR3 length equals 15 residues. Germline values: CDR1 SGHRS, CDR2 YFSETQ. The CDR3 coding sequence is TGCGCCAGCGCGGCCGGGACAGAGAACACCGGGGAGCTGTTTTTT. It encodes CASAAGTENTGELFF.

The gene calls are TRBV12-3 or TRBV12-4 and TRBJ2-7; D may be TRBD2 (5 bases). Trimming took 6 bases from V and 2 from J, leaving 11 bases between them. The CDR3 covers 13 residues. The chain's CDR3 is CASRPSGTYEQYF. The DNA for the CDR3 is TGTGCCAGCAGACCCTCCGGGACCTACGAGCAGTACTTC.

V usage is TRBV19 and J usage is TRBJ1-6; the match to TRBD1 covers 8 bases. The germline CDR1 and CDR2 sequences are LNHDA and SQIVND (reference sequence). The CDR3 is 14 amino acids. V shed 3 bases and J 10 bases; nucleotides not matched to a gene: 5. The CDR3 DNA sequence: TGTGCCAGTAGTATGGACAGGGAGTCCTCACCCCTCCACTTT. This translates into CASSMDRESSPLHF. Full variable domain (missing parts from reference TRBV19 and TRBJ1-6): DGGITQSPKYLFRKEGQNVTLSCEQNLNHDAMYWYRQDPGQGLRLIYYSQIVNDFQKGDIAEGYSVSREKKESFPLTVTSAQKNPTAFYLCASSMDRESSPLHFGNGTRLTVT.

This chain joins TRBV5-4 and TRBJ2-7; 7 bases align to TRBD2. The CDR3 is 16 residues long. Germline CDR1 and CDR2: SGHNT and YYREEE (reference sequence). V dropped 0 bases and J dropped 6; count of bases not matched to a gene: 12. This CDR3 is CASSLGGGDLPSEQYV. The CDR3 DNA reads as TGTGCCAGCAGCTTGGGCGGGGGAGATTTACCTTCCGAGCAGTACGTC.

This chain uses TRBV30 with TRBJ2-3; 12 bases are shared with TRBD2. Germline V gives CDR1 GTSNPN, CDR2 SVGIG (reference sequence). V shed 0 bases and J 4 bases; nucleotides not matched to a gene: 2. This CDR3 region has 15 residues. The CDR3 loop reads CAWSVTSGGSDTQYF. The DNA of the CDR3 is TGTGCCTGGAGTGTAACTAGCGGGGGGTCAGATACGCAGTATTTT.

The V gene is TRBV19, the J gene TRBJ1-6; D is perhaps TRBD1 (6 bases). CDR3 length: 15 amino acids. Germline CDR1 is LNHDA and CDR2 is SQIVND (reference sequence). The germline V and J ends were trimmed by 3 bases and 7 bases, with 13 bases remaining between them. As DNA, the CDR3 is TGTGCCAGTAGTATGGACAGTAGGTTGAATTCACCCCTCCACTTT. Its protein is CASSMDSRLNSPLHF.

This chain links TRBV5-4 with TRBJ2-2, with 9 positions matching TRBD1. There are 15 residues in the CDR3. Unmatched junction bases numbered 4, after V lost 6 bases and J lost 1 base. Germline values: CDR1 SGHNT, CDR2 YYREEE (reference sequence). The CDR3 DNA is TGTGCCAGCACCGGGACAGGGCTGAACACCGGGGAGCTGTTTTTT. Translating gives CASTGTGLNTGELFF. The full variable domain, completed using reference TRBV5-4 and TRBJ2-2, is ETGVTQSPTHLIKTRGQQVTLRCSSQSGHNTVSWYQQALGQGPQFIFQYYREEENGRGNFPPRFSGLQFPNYSSELNVNALELDDSALYLCASTGTGLNTGELFFGEGSRLTVL.

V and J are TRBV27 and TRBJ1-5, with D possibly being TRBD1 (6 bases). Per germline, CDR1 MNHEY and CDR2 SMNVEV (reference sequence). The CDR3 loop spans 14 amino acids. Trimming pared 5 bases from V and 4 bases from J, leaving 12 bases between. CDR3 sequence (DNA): TGTGCCAGCAGTGGGAGGGGGGGTAATCAGCCCCAGCATTTT. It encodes CASSGRGGNQPQHF.

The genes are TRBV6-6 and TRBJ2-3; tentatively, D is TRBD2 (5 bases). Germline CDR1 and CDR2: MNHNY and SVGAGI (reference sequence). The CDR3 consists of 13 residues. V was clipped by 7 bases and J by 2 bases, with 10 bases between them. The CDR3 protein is CASMQRTTDTQYF. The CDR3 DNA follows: TGTGCCAGCATGCAGCGGACCACAGATACGCAGTATTTT.

The CDR3 DNA reads TGTGCCAGCAGTCGACAGGGAGCAACCGGGGAGCTGTTTTTT. The encoded protein is CASSRQGATGELFF. The chain uses TRBV7-9 and TRBJ2-2; 7 bases align to TRBD1. V gave up 6 bases and J gave up 5 bases; unmatched junction bases: 6. The CDR3 has 14 residues. Germline CDR1 is SEHNR and CDR2 is FQNEAQ (reference sequence). The variable domain in full, with the rest retrieved from reference TRBV7-9 and TRBJ2-2, is DTGVSQNPRHKITKRGQNVTFRCDPISEHNRLYWYRQTLGQGPEFLTYFQNEAQLEKSRLLSDRFSAERPKGSFSTLEIQRTEQGDSAMYLCASSRQGATGELFFGEGSRLTVL.

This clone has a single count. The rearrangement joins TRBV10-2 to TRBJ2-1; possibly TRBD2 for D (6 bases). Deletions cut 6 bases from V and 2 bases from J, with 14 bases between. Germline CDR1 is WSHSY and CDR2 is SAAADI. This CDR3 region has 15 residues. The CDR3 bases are TGCGCCAGCAGGCCCCCTGGCGGGGCCTACAATGAGCAGTTCTTC. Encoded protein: CASRPPGGAYNEQFF.

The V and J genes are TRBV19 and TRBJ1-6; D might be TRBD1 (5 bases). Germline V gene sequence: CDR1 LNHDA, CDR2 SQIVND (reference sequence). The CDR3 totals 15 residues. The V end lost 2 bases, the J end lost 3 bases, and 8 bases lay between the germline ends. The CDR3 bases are TGTGCCAGTAGTATATCGGGGGTCTATAATTCACCCCTCCACTTT. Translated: CASSISGVYNSPLHF.

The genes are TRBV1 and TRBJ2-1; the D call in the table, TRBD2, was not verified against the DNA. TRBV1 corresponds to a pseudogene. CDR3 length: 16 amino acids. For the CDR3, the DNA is TGCACCAGCAGCCAAGTCGGGGGGGCCCCGTACAATGAGCAGTTCTTC. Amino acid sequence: CTSSQVGGAPYNEQFF.

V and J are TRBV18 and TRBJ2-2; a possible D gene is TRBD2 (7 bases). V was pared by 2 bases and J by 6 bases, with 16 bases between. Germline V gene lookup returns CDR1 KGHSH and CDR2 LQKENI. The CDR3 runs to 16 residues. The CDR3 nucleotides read TGTGCCAGCTCACCATATTCTGGCGGGGGCTCCGGGGAGCTGTTTTTT. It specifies CASSPYSGGGSGELFF. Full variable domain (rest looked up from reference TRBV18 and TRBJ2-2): NAGVMQNPRHLVRRRGQEARLRCSPMKGHSHVYWYRQLPEEGLKFMVYLQKENIIDESGMPKERFSAEFPKEGPSILRIQQVVRGDSAAYFCASSPYSGGGSGELFFGEGSRLTVL.

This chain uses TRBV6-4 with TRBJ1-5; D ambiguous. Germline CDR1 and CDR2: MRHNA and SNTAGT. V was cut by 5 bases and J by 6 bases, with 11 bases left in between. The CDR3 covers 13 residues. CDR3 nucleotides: TGTGCCAGCAGTTACGAGGGCGGTCAGCCCCAGCATTTT. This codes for CASSYEGGQPQHF.

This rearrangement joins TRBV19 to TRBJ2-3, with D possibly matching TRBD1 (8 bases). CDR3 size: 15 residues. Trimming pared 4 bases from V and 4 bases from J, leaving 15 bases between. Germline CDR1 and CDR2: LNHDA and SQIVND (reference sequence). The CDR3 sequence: CASSRRTGRADTQYF. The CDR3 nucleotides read TGTGCCAGTAGTAGGAGGACAGGGAGGGCAGATACGCAGTATTTT.

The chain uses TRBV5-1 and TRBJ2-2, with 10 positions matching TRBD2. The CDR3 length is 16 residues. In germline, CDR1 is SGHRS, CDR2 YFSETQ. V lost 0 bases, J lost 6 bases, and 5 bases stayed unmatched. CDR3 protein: CASSLALAGDPGELFF. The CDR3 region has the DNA TGCGCCAGCAGCTTGGCTCTAGCGGGGGACCCCGGGGAGCTGTTTTTT.

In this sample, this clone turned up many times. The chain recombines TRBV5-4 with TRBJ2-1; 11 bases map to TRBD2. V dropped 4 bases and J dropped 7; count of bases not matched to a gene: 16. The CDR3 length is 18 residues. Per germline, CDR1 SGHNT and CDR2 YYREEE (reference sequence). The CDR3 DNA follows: TGTGCCAGCAGCGGCCCAAAACTTAGCGGGGGGGCCGTAAATGAGCAGTTCTTC. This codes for CASSGPKLSGGAVNEQFF.

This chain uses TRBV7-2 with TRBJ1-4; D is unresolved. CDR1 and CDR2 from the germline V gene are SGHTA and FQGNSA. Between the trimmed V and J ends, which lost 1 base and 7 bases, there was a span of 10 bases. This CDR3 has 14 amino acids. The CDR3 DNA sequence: TGTGCCAGCAGCTTAGGACTGGTGGGTGAAAAACTGTTTTTT. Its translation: CASSLGLVGEKLFF.

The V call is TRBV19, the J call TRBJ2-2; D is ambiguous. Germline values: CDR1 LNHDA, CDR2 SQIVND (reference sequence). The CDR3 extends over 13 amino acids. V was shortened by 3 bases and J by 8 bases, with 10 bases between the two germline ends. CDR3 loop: CASSMVASGELFF. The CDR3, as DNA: TGTGCCAGTAGTATGGTAGCAAGTGGGGAGCTGTTTTTT.

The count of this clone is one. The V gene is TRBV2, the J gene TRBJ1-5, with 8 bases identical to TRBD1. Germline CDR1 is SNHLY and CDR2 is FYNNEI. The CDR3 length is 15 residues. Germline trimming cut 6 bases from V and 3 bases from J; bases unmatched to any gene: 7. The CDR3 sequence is CASSKQGVNNQPQHF. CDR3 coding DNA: TGTGCCAGCAGCAAACAGGGGGTGAACAATCAGCCCCAGCATTTT. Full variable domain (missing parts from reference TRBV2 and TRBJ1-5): EPEVTQTPSHQVTQMGQEVILRCVPISNHLYFYWYRQILGQKVEFLVSFYNNEISEKSEIFDDQFSVERPDGSNFTLKIRSTKLEDSAMYFCASSKQGVNNQPQHFGDGTRLSIL.

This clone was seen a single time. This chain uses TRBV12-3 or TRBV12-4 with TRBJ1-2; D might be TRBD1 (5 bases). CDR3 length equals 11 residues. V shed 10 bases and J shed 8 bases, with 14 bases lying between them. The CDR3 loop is CATTGRGGYTF. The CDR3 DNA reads TGTGCCACCACGGGGAGGGGAGGCTACACCTTC.

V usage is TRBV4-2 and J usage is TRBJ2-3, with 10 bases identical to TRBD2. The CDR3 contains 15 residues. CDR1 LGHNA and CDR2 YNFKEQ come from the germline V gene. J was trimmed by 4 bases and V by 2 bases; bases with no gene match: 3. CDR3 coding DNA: TGTGCCAGCAGCCAACGAGCGGGGGGGCCAGATACGCAGTATTTT. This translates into CASSQRAGGPDTQYF.